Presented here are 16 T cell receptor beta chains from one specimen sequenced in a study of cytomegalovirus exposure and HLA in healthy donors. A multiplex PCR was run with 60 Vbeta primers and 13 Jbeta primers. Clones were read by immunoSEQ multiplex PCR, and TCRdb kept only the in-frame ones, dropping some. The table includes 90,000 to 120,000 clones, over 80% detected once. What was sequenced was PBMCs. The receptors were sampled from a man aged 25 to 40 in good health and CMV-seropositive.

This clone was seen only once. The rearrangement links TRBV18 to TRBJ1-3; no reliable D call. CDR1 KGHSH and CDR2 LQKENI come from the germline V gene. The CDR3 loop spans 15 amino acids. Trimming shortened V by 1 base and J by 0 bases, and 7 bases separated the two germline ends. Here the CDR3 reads CASSPLESSGNTIYF. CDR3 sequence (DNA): TGTGCCAGCTCACCACTGGAGAGCTCTGGAAACACCATATATTTT. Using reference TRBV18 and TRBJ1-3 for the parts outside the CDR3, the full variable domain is NAGVMQNPRHLVRRRGQEARLRCSPMKGHSHVYWYRQLPEEGLKFMVYLQKENIIDESGMPKERFSAEFPKEGPSILRIQQVVRGDSAAYFCASSPLESSGNTIYFGEGSWLTVV.

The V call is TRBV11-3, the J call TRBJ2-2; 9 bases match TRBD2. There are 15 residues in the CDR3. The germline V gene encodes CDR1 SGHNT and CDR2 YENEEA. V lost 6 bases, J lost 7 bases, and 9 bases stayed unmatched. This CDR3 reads CASRTPSGESGELFF. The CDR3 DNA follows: TGTGCCAGCAGAACACCTAGCGGGGAAAGCGGGGAGCTGTTTTTT.

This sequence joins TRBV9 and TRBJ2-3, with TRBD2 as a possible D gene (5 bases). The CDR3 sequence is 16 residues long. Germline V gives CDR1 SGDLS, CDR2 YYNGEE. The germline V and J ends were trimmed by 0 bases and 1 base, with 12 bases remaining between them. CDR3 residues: CASSVDSAGRTDTQYF. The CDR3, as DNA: TGTGCCAGCAGCGTAGATTCGGCGGGTCGCACAGATACGCAGTATTTT.

The CDR3 is CASSGWTGGTNTEAFF. CDR3 coding DNA: TGTGCCAGCAGTGGCTGGACAGGGGGCACGAACACTGAAGCTTTCTTT. V gene TRBV2 combines with J gene TRBJ1-1, with 11 bases identical to TRBD1. The CDR3 length is 16 residues. Losses at the gene ends were 4 bases for V and 1 base for J; bases not matched to a gene: 5. Germline lookup yields CDR1 SNHLY and CDR2 FYNNEI.

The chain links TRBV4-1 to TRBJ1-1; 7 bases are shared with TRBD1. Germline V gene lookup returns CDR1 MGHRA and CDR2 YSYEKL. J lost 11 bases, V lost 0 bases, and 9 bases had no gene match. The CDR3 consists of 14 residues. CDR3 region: CASSQDPGGQLAFF. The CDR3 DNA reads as TGCGCCAGCAGCCAAGATCCAGGGGGACAGCTGGCTTTCTTT.

The chain's CDR3 is CSVDRTVTYGYTF. DNA for the CDR3: TGCAGCGTTGATAGGACAGTAACCTATGGCTACACCTTC. The rearrangement joins TRBV29-1 to TRBJ1-2; TRBD1 is a possible D gene (6 bases). V was clipped by 3 bases and J by 4 bases, with 12 bases between them. Per germline, CDR1 SQVTM and CDR2 ANQGSEA. This CDR3 contains 13 residues.

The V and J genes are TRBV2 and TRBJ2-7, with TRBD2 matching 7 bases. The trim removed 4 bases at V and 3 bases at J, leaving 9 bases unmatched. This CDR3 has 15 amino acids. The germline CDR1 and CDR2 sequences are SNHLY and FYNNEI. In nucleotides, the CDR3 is TGTGCCAGCAGTGGCGGGGGTTTTAGGATCTACGAGCAGTACTTC. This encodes CASSGGGFRIYEQYF.

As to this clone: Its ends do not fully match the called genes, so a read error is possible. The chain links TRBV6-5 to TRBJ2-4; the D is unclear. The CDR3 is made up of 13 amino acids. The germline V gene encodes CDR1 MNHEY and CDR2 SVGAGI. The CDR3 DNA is TGTGCCAGCAGTTACGTAGGCGAAAACAGTCAGTACTTC. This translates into CASSYVGENSQYF.

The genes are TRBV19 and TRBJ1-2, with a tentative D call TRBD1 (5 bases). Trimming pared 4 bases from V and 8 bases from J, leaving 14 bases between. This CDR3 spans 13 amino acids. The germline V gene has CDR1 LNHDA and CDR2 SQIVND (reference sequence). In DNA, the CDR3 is TGTGCCAGTAGTAGTTCCTTTAAGGGGGGCTACACCTTC. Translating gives CASSSSFKGGYTF.

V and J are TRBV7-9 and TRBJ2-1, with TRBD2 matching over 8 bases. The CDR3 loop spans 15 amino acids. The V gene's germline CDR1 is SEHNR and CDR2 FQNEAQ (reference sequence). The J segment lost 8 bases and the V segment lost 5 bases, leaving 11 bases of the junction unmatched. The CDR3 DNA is TGTGCCAGCAGCCCGACCGGGACTAGTATGTATGAGCAGTTCTTC. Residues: CASSPTGTSMYEQFF.

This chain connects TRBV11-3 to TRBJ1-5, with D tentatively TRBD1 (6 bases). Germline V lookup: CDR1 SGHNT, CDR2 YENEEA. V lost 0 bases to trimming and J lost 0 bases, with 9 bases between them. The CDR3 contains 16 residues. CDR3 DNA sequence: TGTGCCAGCAGCTTAGATAACAGGGCTAGCAATCAGCCCCAGCATTTT. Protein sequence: CASSLDNRASNQPQHF.

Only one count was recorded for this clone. The CDR3: CASQATSAVAETQYF. The CDR3 coding sequence is TGTGCCTCCCAAGCGACTAGCGCGGTCGCGGAGACCCAGTACTTC. The chain employs TRBV2 and TRBJ2-5; 8 bases are a match to TRBD2. In germline, CDR1 is SNHLY, CDR2 FYNNEI. The CDR3 runs to 15 residues. Germline trimming cut 11 bases from V and 5 bases from J; bases unmatched to any gene: 16.

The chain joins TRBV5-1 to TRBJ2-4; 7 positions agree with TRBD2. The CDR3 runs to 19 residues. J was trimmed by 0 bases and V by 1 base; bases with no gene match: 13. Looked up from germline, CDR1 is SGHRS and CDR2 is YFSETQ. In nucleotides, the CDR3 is TGCGCCAGCAGCTTGATGGTGGCGTCTAGCGGAATAGCCAAAAACATTCAGTACTTC. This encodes CASSLMVASSGIAKNIQYF.

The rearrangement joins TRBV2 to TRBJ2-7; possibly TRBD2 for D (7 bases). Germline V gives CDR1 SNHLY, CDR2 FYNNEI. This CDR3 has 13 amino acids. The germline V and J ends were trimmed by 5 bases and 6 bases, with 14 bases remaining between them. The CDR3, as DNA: TGTGCCAGCAGTCAGGAGGGGGGGGCCGAGCAGTACTTC. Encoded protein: CASSQEGGAEQYF. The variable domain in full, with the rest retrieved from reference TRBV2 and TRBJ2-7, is EPEVTQTPSHQVTQMGQEVILRCVPISNHLYFYWYRQILGQKVEFLVSFYNNEISEKSEIFDDQFSVERPDGSNFTLKIRSTKLEDSAMYFCASSQEGGAEQYFGPGTRLTVT.

The CDR3 nucleotides are TGCGCCAGCAGAAGGAGGCTACACTCTGGGGCCAACGTCCTGACTTTC. Encoded protein: CASRRRLHSGANVLTF. The gene calls are TRBV10-1 and TRBJ2-6; TRBD2 is a possible D gene (5 bases). The germline V gene encodes CDR1 WNHNN and CDR2 SYGVQD (reference sequence). The CDR3 consists of 16 residues. V was cut by 6 bases and J by 0 bases, with 12 bases left in between.

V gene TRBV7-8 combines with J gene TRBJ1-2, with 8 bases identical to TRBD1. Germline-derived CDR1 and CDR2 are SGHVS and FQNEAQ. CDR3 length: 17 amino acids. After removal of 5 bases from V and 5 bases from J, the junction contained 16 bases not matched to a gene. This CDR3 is CASSPYGPRTGQYGYTF. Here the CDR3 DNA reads TGTGCCAGCAGCCCTTATGGACCGAGGACAGGGCAGTATGGCTACACCTTC.